This T cell receptor (beta chain) is from a study of cytomegalovirus exposure and HLA in healthy donors. Study-wide findings and caveats: In vitro assays verified that three CMV-associated chains recognized CMV antigens specifically.

Sequencing was performed with immunoSEQ multiplex PCR; in TCRdb, only in-frame clones are kept and a portion is missing. The data show hundreds of thousands of clones, more than 75% seen once. Turning to this clone: What it recognizes is unknown.

Germline CDR1 reads GTSNPN; CDR2 reads SVGIG (reference sequence). V lost 1 base to trimming and J lost 7 bases, with 14 bases between them. This CDR3 contains 14 residues. The source is a woman younger than 45 in good health and CMV-seropositive. The gene calls are TRBV30 and TRBJ1-5; no clear D. Material for sequencing was PBMCs. The CDR3 region is CAWSGFGKEQPQHF. DNA of the CDR3: TGTGCCTGGAGTGGATTCGGGAAGGAGCAGCCCCAGCATTTT. Variable domain in full (rest from reference TRBV30 and TRBJ1-5): SQTIHQWPATLVQPVGSPLSLECTVEGTSNPNLYWYRQAAGRGLQLLFYSVGIGQISSEVPQNLSASRPQDRQFILSSKKLLLSDSGFYLCAWSGFGKEQPQHFGDGTRLSIL.